These T cell receptor beta chains were read from a single sample in a study of cytomegalovirus exposure and HLA in healthy donors. Assay: immunoSEQ multiplex PCR; the TCRdb copy retains only in-frame clones and omits some. The profile shows fewer than 200,000 clones, around 82% of them singletons. Sequencing was performed on PBMCs. These receptors were taken from a man in his sixties in good health and CMV-seronegative. The conserved cysteine and the conserved F or W are not part of the CDR3 here. Fields, in order: J gene, clone size, V gene, D gene, CDR3 protein. A D gene is named only where the DNA matches it firmly. Rows may omit the clone size; those that give it use once, few, many or a size class.

TRBJ2-3	few	TRBV9	.	ASSVGFGQPYTQY
TRBJ2-3	.	TRBV9	.	ASSVAQGLGTDTQY
TRBJ1-1	.	TRBV7-9	.	ASSPARGGGDTEAF
TRBJ1-1	.	TRBV4-3	TRBD1	ASSQVGQGNTEAF
TRBJ1-4	.	TRBV30	.	AWTPGPNEKLF
TRBJ1-2	.	TRBV6-1	.	ASSEGIGANYGYT
TRBJ2-5	.	TRBV12-5	.	ASGLVQGSSETQY
TRBJ2-1	.	TRBV29-1	TRBD2	SVEDALAGGPDEQF
TRBJ1-3	.	TRBV5-6	.	ASSRLESGNTIY
TRBJ1-1	few	TRBV11-2	.	ASSLAGQRREAF